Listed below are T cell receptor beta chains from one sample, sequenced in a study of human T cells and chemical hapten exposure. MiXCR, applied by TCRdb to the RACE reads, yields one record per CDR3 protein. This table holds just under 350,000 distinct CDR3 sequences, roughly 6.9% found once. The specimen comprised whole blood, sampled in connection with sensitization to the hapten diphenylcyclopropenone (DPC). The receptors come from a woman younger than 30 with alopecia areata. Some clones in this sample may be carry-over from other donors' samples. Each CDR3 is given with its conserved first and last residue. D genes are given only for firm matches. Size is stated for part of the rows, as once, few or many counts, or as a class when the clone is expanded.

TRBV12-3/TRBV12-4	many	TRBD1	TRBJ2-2	CASSTGTGYDTGELFF	TGTGCCAGCAGTACCGGGACAGGGTACGACACCGGGGAGCTGTTTTTT
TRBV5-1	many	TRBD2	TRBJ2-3	CASSSAGTSAGRADTQYF	TGCGCCAGCAGCTCGGCCGGGACTAGCGCCGGTAGGGCAGATACGCAGTATTTT
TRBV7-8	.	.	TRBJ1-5	CASRGADNQPQHF	TGTGCCAGCAGGGGGGCCGACAATCAGCCCCAGCATTTT
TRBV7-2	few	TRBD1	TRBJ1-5	CASSLVGAGQGNQPQHF	TGTGCCAGCAGCTTAGTGGGGGCGGGACAGGGGAATCAGCCCCAGCATTTT
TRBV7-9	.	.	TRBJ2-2	CASSLPLSTGELFF	TGTGCCAGCAGCTTACCCCTCTCCACCGGGGAGCTGTTTTTT
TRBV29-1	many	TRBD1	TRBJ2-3	CSVEVTGVDTQYF	TGCAGCGTTGAAGTCACAGGGGTAGATACGCAGTATTTT
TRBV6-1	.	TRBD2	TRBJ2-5	CATLLAGSQETQYF	TGTGCCACCCTTCTAGCGGGGAGCCAAGAGACCCAGTACTTC
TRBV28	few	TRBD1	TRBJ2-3	CASSRDRGTTDTQYF	TGTGCCAGCAGCCGGGACAGGGGAACCACAGATACGCAGTATTTT
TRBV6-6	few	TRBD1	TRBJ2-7	CASSYVQDRGSEQYF	TGTGCCAGCAGTTACGTCCAGGACAGGGGAAGCGAGCAGTACTTC
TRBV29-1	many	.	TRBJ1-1	CSVGTRGKNTEAFF	TGCAGCGTTGGAACTAGGGGGAAGAACACTGAAGCTTTCTTT
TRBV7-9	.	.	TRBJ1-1	CASSSGQKYEAFF	TGTGCCAGCAGCTCCGGACAGAAATATGAAGCTTTCTTT
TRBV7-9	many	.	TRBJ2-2	CASSLGAGELFF	TGTGCCAGCAGCTTGGGGGCCGGGGAGCTGTTTTTT
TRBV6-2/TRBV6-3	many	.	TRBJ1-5	CASSTQQGRPQHF	TGTGCCAGCAGTACTCAACAGGGCCGGCCCCAGCATTTT
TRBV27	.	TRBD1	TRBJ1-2	CASSSGDRGQGGYTF	TGTGCCAGCAGTTCCGGGGACAGAGGACAAGGCGGCTACACCTTC
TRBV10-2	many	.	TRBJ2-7	CASSEGARYYEQYF	TGCGCCAGCAGTGAGGGGGCCAGGTACTACGAGCAGTACTTC
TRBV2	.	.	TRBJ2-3	CASRQDTQYF	TGTGCCAGCAGGCAAGATACGCAGTATTTT
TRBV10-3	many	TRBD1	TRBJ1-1	CAVGTGNTEAFF	TGTGCCGTCGGGACAGGGAACACTGAAGCTTTCTTT
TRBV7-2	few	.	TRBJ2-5	CASSLSRFQETQYF	TGTGCCAGCAGCTTATCTCGGTTCCAAGAGACCCAGTACTTC
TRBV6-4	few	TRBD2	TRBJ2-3	CASRKTSGSTDTQYF	TGTGCCAGCAGGAAGACTAGCGGCAGCACAGATACGCAGTATTTT
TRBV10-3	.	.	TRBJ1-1	CAISESAVEAFF	TGTGCCATCAGTGAGTCGGCAGTTGAAGCTTTCTTT
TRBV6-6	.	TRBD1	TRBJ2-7	CASSSGGTGQGGYEQYF	TGTGCCAGCAGTTCGGGGGGTACGGGACAGGGTGGCTACGAGCAGTACTTC
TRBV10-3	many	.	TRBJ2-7	CAIGRSSYEQYF	TGTGCCATCGGCAGGAGCTCCTACGAGCAGTACTTC
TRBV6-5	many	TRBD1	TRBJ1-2	CASRMGQGNYGYTF	TGTGCCAGCAGAATGGGACAGGGGAACTATGGCTACACCTTC
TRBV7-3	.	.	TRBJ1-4	CASSRNSGANEKLFF	TGTGCCAGCAGCCGTAACTCGGGGGCTAATGAAAAACTGTTTTTT
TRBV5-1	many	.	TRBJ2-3	CASSRQNTDTQYF	TGCGCCAGCAGCAGGCAGAACACAGATACGCAGTATTTT
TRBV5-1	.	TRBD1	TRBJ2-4	CASSLEPTGSNIQYF	TGCGCCAGCAGCTTGGAGCCGACAGGGAGTAACATTCAGTACTTC
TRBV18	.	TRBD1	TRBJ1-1	CASSLGTGRNTEAFF	TGTGCCAGCTCACTCGGGACAGGGAGGAACACTGAAGCTTTCTTT
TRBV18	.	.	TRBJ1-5	CASSPQQGPQHF	TGTGCCAGCTCACCACAACAAGGGCCCCAGCATTTT
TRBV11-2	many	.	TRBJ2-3	CASSFSSKDTQYF	TGTGCCAGCAGCTTTTCTAGCAAAGATACGCAGTATTTT
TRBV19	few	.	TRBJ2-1	CASSPNTAAYNEQFF	TGTGCCAGTAGTCCCAATACGGCGGCCTACAATGAGCAGTTCTTC
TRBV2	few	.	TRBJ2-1	CASSWQGHEQFF	TGTGCCAGCAGTTGGCAGGGCCATGAGCAGTTCTTC
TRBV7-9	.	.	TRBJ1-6	CASTTTEPYNSPLHF	TGTGCCAGCACCACGACGGAGCCCTATAATTCACCCCTCCACTTT
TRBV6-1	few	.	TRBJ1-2	CASSEGLLYGYTF	TGTGCCAGCAGTGAAGGTTTACTCTATGGCTACACCTTC
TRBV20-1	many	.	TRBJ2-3	CSVREGTDTQYF	TGCAGTGTCCGAGAGGGCACAGATACGCAGTATTTT
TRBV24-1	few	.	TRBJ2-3	CATSDGKPTDTQYF	TGTGCCACCAGTGATGGCAAGCCCACAGATACGCAGTATTTT
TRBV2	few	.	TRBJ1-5	CASSDEGRNQPQHF	TGTGCCAGCAGTGACGAGGGAAGGAATCAGCCCCAGCATTTT
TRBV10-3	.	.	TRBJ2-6	CAISPGSGANVLTF	TGTGCCATCAGTCCGGGGTCAGGGGCCAACGTCCTGACTTTC
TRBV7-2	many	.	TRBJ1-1	CASSLVSGMNTEAFF	TGTGCCAGCAGCTTAGTATCAGGGATGAACACTGAAGCTTTCTTT
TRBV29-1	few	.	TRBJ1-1	CSTQLGTYTEAFF	TGCAGCACCCAACTGGGGACTTACACTGAAGCTTTCTTT
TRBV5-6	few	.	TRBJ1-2	CASSTPGTPTNGYTF	TGTGCCAGCAGCACCCCCGGGACACCAACGAATGGCTACACCTTC
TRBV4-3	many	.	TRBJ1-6	CASSQGPSRGLTYNSPLHF	TGCGCCAGCAGCCAGGGACCTTCCAGGGGTCTCACCTATAATTCACCCCTCCACTTT
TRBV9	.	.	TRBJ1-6	CASSSGIGLNSPLHF	TGTGCCAGCAGTTCCGGGATCGGCCTTAATTCACCCCTCCACTTT
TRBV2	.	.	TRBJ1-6	CASSAPGDNSPLHF	TGTGCCAGCAGTGCCCCCGGGGATAATTCACCCCTCCACTTT
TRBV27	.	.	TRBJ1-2	CASSLIATGVNGYTF	TGTGCCAGCAGTTTAATCGCCACAGGAGTAAATGGCTACACCTTC
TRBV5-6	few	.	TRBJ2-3	CASSWNRGATQYF	TGTGCCAGCAGCTGGAATCGCGGGGCTACGCAGTATTTT
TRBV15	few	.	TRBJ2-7	CATSDGRVYEQYF	TGTGCCACCTCGGACGGCAGGGTCTACGAGCAGTACTTC
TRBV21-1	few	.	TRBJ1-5	CASSKEGQGANQPQHF	TGTGCCAGCAGCAAAGAGGGTCAGGGGGCCAATCAGCCCCAGCATTTT
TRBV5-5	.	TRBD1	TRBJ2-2	CASSANRGLFF	TGTGCCAGCAGCGCCAACAGGGGACTGTTTTTT
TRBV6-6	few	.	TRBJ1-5	CASGEGPYSNQPQHF	TGTGCCAGCGGGGAGGGCCCTTATAGCAATCAGCCCCAGCATTTT
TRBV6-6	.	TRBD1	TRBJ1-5	CASSSDRADYNQPQHF	TGTGCCAGCAGTTCGGACAGGGCCGATTACAATCAGCCCCAGCATTTT
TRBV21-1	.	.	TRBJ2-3	CASTSPDLRGDTQYF	TGTGCCAGCACTTCCCCGGACCTCCGGGGAGATACGCAGTATTTT
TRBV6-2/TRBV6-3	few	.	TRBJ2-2	CASSYSSSQGPGELFF	TGTGCCAGCAGTTACTCGAGTAGCCAGGGCCCCGGGGAGCTGTTTTTT
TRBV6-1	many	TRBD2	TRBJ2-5	CASSFSGEETQYF	TGTGCCAGCAGTTTTAGCGGGGAAGAGACCCAGTACTTC
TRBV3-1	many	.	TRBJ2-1	CASSGPAVYNEQFF	TGTGCCAGCAGCGGGCCGGCGGTCTACAATGAGCAGTTCTTC
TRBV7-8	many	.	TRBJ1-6	CASSFTEINSPLHF	TGTGCCAGCAGCTTCACAGAGATTAATTCACCCCTCCACTTT
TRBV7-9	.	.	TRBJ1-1	CASSFTTGTDTEAFF	TGTGCCAGCAGCTTTACTACAGGAACCGACACTGAAGCTTTCTTT
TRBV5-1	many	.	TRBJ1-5	CASSEGPGQPQHF	TGCGCCAGCAGCGAGGGACCGGGACAGCCCCAGCATTTT